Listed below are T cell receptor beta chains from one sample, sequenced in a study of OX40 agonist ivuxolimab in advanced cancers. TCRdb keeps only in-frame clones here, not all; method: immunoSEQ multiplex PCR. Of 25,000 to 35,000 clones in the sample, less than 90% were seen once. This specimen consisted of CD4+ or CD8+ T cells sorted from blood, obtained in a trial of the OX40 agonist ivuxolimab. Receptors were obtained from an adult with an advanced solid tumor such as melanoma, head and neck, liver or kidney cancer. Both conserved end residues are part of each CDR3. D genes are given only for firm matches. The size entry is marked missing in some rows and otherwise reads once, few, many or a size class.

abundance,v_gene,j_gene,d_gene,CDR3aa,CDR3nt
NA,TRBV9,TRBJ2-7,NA,CASSATIGIDYEQYF,TGTGCCAGCAGCGCGACCATTGGGATAGACTACGAGCAGTACTTC
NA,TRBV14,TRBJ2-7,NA,CASSRRGSLYEQYF,TGTGCCAGCAGTCGACGGGGGAGCCTCTACGAGCAGTACTTC
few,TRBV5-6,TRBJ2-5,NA,CASSSRGWGQGETQYF,TGTGCCAGCAGCTCTAGGGGGTGGGGACAAGGAGAGACCCAGTACTTC
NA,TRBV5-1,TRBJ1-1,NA,CASSDTIGMNTEAFF,TGCGCCAGCAGCGACACAATTGGAATGAACACTGAAGCTTTCTTT
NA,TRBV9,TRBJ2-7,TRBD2,CASSVGTSGNYEQYF,TGTGCCAGCAGCGTAGGAACTAGCGGGAACTACGAGCAGTACTTC
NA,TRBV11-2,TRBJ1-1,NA,CASSLGSEAFF,TGTGCCAGCAGCTTAGGATCTGAAGCTTTCTTT
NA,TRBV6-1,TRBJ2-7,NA,CASGDGKQYF,TGTGCCAGCGGAGACGGTAAGCAGTACTTC
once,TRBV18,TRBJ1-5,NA,CASSSRTDNQPQHF,TGTGCCAGCTCGTCCCGGACAGACAATCAGCCCCAGCATTTT
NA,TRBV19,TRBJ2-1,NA,CASSIGRQGEQFF,TGTGCCAGTAGTATAGGGCGTCAGGGGGAGCAGTTCTTC
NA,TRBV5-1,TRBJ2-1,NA,CASRNPGTSSYNEQFF,TGCGCCAGCAGAAATCCCGGGACAAGCTCCTACAATGAGCAGTTCTTC
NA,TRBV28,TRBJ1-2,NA,CASSLTQGGGYTF,TGTGCCAGCAGTTTGACACAGGGAGGTGGCTACACCTTC
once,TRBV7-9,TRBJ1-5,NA,CASSFGPSNQPQHF,TGTGCCAGCAGCTTCGGGCCGAGCAATCAGCCCCAGCATTTT
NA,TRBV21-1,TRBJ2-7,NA,CASSREPGHGTSGRAYEQYF,TGTGCCAGCAGCCGAGAACCAGGACATGGGACTAGCGGGAGGGCCTACGAGCAGTACTTC
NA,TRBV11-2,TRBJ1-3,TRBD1,CASSLSDRGASGNTIYF,TGTGCCAGCAGCTTAAGCGACAGGGGTGCGTCTGGAAACACCATATATTTT
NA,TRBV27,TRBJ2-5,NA,CASRPDPEETQYF,TGTGCCAGCAGACCGGACCCAGAAGAGACCCAGTACTTC
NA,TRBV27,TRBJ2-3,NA,CASSHETGSATDTQYF,TGTGCCAGCAGTCATGAGACAGGATCGGCCACAGATACGCAGTATTTT
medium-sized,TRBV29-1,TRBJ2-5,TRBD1,CSVGVWDRGSETQYF,TGCAGCGTTGGAGTCTGGGACAGGGGGTCAGAGACCCAGTACTTC
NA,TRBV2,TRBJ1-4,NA,CASSEGRGNEKLFF,TGTGCCAGCAGTGAAGGCAGGGGTAATGAAAAACTGTTTTTT
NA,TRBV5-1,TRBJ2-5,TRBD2,CASSFLASGSRETQYF,TGCGCCAGCAGTTTCTTGGCTAGCGGGAGTAGGGAGACCCAGTACTTC
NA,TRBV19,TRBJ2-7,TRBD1,CASSSGGSYEQYF,TGTGCCAGTAGTTCAGGGGGCAGCTACGAGCAGTACTTC
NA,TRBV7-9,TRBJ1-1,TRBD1,CASITQGTGGPNTEAFF,TGTGCCAGCATCACACAAGGGACAGGGGGCCCGAACACTGAAGCTTTCTTT
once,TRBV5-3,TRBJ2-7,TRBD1,CARSNPGQGEGDEQYF,TGTGCCAGAAGCAACCCGGGACAGGGGGAGGGGGACGAGCAGTACTTC
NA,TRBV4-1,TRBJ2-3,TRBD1,CASSSLTGGGRTDTQYF,TGCGCCAGCAGCTCCCTTACAGGGGGCGGACGCACAGATACGCAGTATTTT
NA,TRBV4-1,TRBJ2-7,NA,CASSQLEGSYEQYF,TGCGCCAGCAGCCAACTGGAGGGTTCCTACGAGCAGTACTTC
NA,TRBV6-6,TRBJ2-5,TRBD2,CASSYSTSGRETQYF,TGTGCCAGCAGTTACTCGACTAGCGGGAGGGAGACCCAGTACTTC
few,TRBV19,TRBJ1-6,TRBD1,CASSTFGQGNSPLHF,TGTGCCAGTAGCACCTTTGGACAGGGGAATTCACCCCTCCACTTT
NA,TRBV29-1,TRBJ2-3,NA,CSVEVRIIDTQYF,TGCAGCGTTGAAGTTAGGATTATCGATACGCAGTATTTT
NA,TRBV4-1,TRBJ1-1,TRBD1,CASSQGQGPSTEAFF,TGCGCCAGCAGCCAGGGACAGGGCCCTAGCACTGAAGCTTTCTTT
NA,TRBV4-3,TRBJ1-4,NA,CASSQDELEDDEKLFF,TGCGCCAGCAGCCAAGATGAACTGGAGGATGATGAAAAACTGTTTTTT
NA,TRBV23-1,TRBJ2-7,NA,CPRRRRGYEQYF,TGCCCTAGGCGGCGAAGGGGGTACGAGCAGTACTTC
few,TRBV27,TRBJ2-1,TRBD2,CASSDLAGAMSNEQFF,TGTGCCAGCAGTGATCTAGCGGGAGCGATGAGCAATGAGCAGTTCTTC
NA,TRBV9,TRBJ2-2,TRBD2,CASSIPAGGANTGELFF,TGTGCCAGCAGCATTCCGGCGGGAGGGGCGAACACCGGGGAGCTGTTTTTT
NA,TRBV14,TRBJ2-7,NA,CASSQELGDEQYF,TGTGCCAGCAGCCAAGAGCTAGGCGACGAGCAGTACTTC
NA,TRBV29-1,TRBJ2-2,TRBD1,CSVELVAGGEGGELFF,TGCAGCGTTGAATTGGTGGCAGGGGGCGAGGGCGGGGAGCTGTTTTTT
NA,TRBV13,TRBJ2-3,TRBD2,CASSQGGVSGIADTQYF,TGTGCCAGCAGCCAGGGTGGGGTTAGCGGGATCGCAGATACGCAGTATTTT
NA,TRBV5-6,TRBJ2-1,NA,CASSGGSPSNEQFF,TGTGCCAGCAGCGGAGGATCCCCTTCCAATGAGCAGTTCTTC